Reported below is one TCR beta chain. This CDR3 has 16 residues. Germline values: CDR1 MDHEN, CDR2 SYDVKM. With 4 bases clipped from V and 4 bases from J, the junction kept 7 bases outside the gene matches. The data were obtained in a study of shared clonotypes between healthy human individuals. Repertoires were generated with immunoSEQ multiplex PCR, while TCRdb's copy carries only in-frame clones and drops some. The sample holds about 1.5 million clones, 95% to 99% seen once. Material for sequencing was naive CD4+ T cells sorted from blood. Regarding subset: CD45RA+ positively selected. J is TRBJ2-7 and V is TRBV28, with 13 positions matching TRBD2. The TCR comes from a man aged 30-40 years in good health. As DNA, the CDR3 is TGTGCCAGCAGTTCCCGGACTAGCGGGAGAAAATACGAGCAGTACTTC. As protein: CASSSRTSGRKYEQYF.